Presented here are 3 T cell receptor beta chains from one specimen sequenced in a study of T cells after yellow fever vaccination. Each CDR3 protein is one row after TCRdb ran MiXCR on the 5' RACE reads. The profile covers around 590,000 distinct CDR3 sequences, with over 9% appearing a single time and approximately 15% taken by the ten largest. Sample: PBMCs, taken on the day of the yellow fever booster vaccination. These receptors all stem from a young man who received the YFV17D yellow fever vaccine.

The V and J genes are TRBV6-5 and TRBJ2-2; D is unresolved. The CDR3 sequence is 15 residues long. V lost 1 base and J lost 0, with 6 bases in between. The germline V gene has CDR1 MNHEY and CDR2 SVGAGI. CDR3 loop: CASSYFFANTGELFF. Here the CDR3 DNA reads TGTGCCAGCAGTTACTTCTTCGCGAACACCGGGGAGCTGTTTTTT.

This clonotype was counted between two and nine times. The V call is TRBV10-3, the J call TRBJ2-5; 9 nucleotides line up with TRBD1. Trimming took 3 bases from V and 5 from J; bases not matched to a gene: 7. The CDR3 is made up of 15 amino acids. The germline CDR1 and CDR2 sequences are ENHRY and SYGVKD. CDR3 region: CAISDWGQGMETQYF. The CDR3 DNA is TGTGCCATCAGTGATTGGGGACAGGGTATGGAGACCCAGTACTTC.

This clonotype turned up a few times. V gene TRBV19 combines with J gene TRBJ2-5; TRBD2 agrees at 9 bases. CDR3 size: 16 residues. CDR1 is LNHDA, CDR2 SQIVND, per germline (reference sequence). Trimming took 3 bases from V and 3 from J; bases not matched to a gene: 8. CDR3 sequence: CASSILIAGAEETQYF. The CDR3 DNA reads TGTGCCAGTAGTATTCTGATAGCGGGAGCGGAAGAGACCCAGTACTTC. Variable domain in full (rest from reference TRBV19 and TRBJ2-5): DGGITQSPKYLFRKEGQNVTLSCEQNLNHDAMYWYRQDPGQGLRLIYYSQIVNDFQKGDIAEGYSVSREKKESFPLTVTSAQKNPTAFYLCASSILIAGAEETQYFGPGTRLLVL.